The rows below give T cell receptor beta chains drawn from one sample of a study of regulatory and conventional T cells in RAG deficiency. Sequencing used immunoSEQ multiplex PCR; TCRdb keeps in-frame clones, though not all of them. The table records tens of thousands of clones, 85% to 90% of them present only once. This sample was also put to use in a study of regulatory T cells.

Sequenced material: CD8+ T cells sorted from blood. These receptors all stem from a human donor in good health. CDR3s include the opening cysteine and the closing phenylalanine or tryptophan.

J: TRBJ2-6
V: TRBV7-9
CDR3: CASSHHYTGSGANVLTF

J: TRBJ1-5
V: TRBV11-2
CDR3: CASSLDSKANQPQHF

J: TRBJ2-1
V: TRBV5-5
CDR3: CASSVGLATEQFF

J: TRBJ2-3
V: TRBV27
CDR3: CASSLSSTDTQYF

J: TRBJ2-7
V: TRBV7-7
CDR3: CASSLVLVDGEQYF

J: TRBJ1-1
V: TRBV5-4
CDR3: CASSLITGVNTEAFF

J: TRBJ2-7
V: TRBV6-5
CDR3: CASSSGTGKYEQYF

J: TRBJ2-1
V: TRBV13
CDR3: CASSFPTGSNEQFF

J: TRBJ2-3
V: TRBV9
CDR3: CASSVEPQIPATDTQYF

J: TRBJ2-7
V: TRBV11-1
CDR3: CASSGTGPYEQYF

J: TRBJ2-6
V: TRBV5-4
CDR3: CASSQGGANVLTF

J: TRBJ2-7
V: TRBV11-2
CDR3: CASRGGARDEQYF

J: TRBJ2-3
V: TRBV29-1
CDR3: CSTLSLGGAKNTQYF

J: TRBJ2-3
V: TRBV11-3
CDR3: CASSKFRTESVPTTTDTQYF

J: TRBJ2-1
V: TRBV19
CDR3: CASTPGSAYNEQFF

J: TRBJ2-7
V: TRBV4-2
CDR3: CASSQDVNYEQYF

J: TRBJ2-3
V: TRBV2
CDR3: CASRGSTDTQYF

J: TRBJ2-2
V: TRBV30
CDR3: CAWSEGTEELFF

J: TRBJ1-2
V: TRBV4-1
CDR3: CASSHPGQVNYGYTF

J: TRBJ1-2
V: TRBV10-2
CDR3: CASSESVRSEVYGYTF

J: TRBJ2-5
V: TRBV5-1
CDR3: CASSLLGDKGETQYF

J: TRBJ2-1
V: TRBV27
CDR3: CASSPLGRENGAQFF

J: TRBJ1-2
V: TRBV11-2
CDR3: CASSLRARTGDFYGYTF